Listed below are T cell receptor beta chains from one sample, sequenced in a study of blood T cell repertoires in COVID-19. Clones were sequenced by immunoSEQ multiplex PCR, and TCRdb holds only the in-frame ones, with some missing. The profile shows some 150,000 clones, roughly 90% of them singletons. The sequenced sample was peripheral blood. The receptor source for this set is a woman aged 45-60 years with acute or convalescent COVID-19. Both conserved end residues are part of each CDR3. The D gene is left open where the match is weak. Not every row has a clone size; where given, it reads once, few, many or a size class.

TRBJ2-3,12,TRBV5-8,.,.,CASSPITDTQYF,TGTGCCAGCAGCCCCATCACAGATACGCAGTATTTT
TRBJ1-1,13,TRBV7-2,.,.,CASSLDRNTEAFF,TGTGCCAGCAGCTTGGACAGGAACACTGAAGCTTTCTTT
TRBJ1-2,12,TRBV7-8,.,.,CASSLDTYGYTF,TGTGCCAGCAGCTTAGACACCTATGGCTACACCTTC
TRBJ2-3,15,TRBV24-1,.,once,CATSDNGQSTDTQYF,TGTGCCACCAGTGATAACGGACAGAGCACAGATACGCAGTATTTT
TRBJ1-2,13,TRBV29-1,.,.,CSGRGSTIDGYTF,TGCAGCGGGAGAGGGTCCACAATTGATGGCTACACCTTC
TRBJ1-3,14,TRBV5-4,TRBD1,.,CASSFGQGRNTIYF,TGTGCCAGCAGCTTCGGACAGGGGAGAAACACCATATATTTT
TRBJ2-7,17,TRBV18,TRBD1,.,CASSPRTGTGVTYEQYF,TGTGCCAGCTCACCACGGACGGGGACAGGGGTTACCTACGAGCAGTACTTC
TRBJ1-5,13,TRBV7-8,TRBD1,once,CASRGTGDQPQHF,TGTGCCAGTAGAGGGACAGGGGATCAGCCCCAGCATTTT
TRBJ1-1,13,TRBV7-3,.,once,CASSSDRNTEAFF,TGTGCCAGCAGCTCGGACAGGAACACTGAAGCTTTCTTT
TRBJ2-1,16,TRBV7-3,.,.,CASSPSTGIAYNEQFF,TGTGCCAGCAGCCCGTCAACAGGTATCGCCTACAATGAGCAGTTCTTC
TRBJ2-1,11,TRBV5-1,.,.,CASSLAREQFF,TGCGCCAGCAGCTTGGCCAGAGAGCAGTTCTTC
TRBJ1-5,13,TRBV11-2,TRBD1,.,CASRRTGNQPQHF,TGTGCCAGCAGAAGGACAGGGAATCAGCCCCAGCATTTT
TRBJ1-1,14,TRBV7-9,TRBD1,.,CASSLGQGNTEAFF,TGTGCCAGCAGCTTGGGACAGGGAAACACTGAAGCTTTCTTT
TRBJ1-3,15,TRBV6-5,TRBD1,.,CASCPFRDRTNTIYF,TGTGCCAGCTGCCCCTTCCGGGACAGGACGAACACCATATATTTT
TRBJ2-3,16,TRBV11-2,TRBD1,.,CASSFLGQGLGDTQYF,TGTGCCAGCAGCTTTTTGGGACAGGGATTAGGAGATACGCAGTATTTT
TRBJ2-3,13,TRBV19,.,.,CASSSDSTDTQYF,TGTGCCAGTAGTTCAGATAGCACAGATACGCAGTATTTT
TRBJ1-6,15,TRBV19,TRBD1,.,CASSNQGARDSPLHF,TGTGCCAGTAGTAATCAGGGGGCAAGGGATTCACCCCTCCACTTT
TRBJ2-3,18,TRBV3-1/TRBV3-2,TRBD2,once,CASSQDQASGGLTDTQYF,TGTGCCAGCAGCCAAGATCAGGCTAGCGGGGGACTCACAGATACGCAGTATTTT
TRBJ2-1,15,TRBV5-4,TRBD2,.,CASSPGLAGGNEQFF,TGTGCCAGCAGCCCTGGACTAGCGGGAGGCAATGAGCAGTTCTTC
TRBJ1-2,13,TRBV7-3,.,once,CASSLYGREGYTF,TGTGCCAGCAGCTTATACGGCCGGGAGGGCTACACCTTC
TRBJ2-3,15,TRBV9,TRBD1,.,CASSRRQGWTDTQYF,TGTGCCAGCAGCCGACGACAGGGTTGGACAGATACGCAGTATTTT
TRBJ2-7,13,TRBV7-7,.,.,CASKQANSYEQYF,TGTGCCAGCAAACAGGCCAACTCCTACGAGCAGTACTTC
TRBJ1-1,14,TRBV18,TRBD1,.,CASSPRETGVPAFF,TGTGCCAGCTCACCACGCGAGACAGGGGTCCCGGCTTTCTTT
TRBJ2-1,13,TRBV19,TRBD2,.,CASSRLAGDEQFF,TGTGCCAGTAGTAGGCTAGCGGGAGATGAGCAGTTCTTC
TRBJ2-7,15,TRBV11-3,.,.,CASSLGGEGPYEQYF,TGTGCCAGCAGCTTAGGAGGCGAAGGTCCCTACGAGCAGTACTTC
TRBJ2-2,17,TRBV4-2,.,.,CASSPPDGEPNTGELFF,TGTGCCAGCAGCCCCCCTGACGGGGAACCCAACACCGGGGAGCTGTTTTTT
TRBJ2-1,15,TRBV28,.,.,CASSGLAGKYNEQFF,TGTGCCAGCAGTGGGTTGGCAGGGAAGTACAATGAGCAGTTCTTC
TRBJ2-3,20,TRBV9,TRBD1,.,CASSVERPPVGTDFGDTQYF,TGTGCCAGCAGCGTAGAAAGACCTCCGGTGGGGACAGATTTTGGGGATACGCAGTATTTT
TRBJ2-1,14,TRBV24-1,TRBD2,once,CATSDGRSYNEQFF,TGTGCCACCAGTGACGGGAGGTCCTACAATGAGCAGTTCTTC
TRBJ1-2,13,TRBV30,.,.,CAWSVGGTYGYTF,TGTGCCTGGAGTGTAGGCGGTACATATGGCTACACCTTC
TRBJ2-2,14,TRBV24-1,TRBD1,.,CATSGQGVTGELFF,TGTGCCACCAGCGGACAGGGAGTCACCGGGGAGCTGTTTTTT
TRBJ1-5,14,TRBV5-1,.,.,CASSLGGDVQPQHF,TGCGCCAGCAGCTTGGGGGGGGACGTACAGCCCCAGCATTTT
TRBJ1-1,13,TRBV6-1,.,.,CASSEARGSRAFF,TGTGCCAGCAGTGAAGCGCGGGGTTCGAGGGCTTTCTTT
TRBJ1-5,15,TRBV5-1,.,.,CASSLQGYSNQPQHF,TGCGCCAGCAGCTTACAGGGATACAGCAATCAGCCCCAGCATTTT
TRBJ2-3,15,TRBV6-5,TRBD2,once,CASTLTSGATDTQYF,TGTGCCAGCACCCTTACTAGCGGGGCGACAGATACGCAGTATTTT
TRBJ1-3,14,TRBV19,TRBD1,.,CASRRQGTGNTIYF,TGTGCCAGTAGGAGACAGGGAACGGGAAACACCATATATTTT
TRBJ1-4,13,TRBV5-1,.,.,CASSDALNEKLFF,TGCGCCAGCTCAGATGCCCTGAATGAAAAACTGTTTTTT
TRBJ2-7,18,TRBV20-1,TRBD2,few,CSASQHFLSLAGVGEQYF,TGCAGTGCTAGTCAGCACTTTTTAAGTCTAGCGGGAGTCGGGGAGCAGTACTTC
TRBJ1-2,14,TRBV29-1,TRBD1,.,CSAIGQGEDYGYTF,TGCAGCGCAATCGGACAGGGAGAAGACTATGGCTACACCTTC
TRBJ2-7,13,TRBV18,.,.,CASSLTGTYEQYF,TGTGCCAGCTCTTTGACGGGAACCTACGAGCAGTACTTC
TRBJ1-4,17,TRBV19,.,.,CASSYTDGTPTNEKLFF,TGTGCCAGTAGCTATACCGACGGGACACCTACTAATGAAAAACTGTTTTTT
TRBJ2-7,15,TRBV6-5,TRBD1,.,CASSRDREKGYEQYF,TGTGCCAGCAGTCGCGACAGGGAAAAAGGCTACGAGCAGTACTTC
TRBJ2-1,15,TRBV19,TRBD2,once,CASSIGAGGYNEQFF,TGTGCCAGTAGTATAGGAGCGGGGGGATACAATGAGCAGTTCTTC
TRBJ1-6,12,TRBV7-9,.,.,CASSFPDSPLHF,TGTGCCAGCAGCTTCCCGGATTCACCCCTCCACTTT
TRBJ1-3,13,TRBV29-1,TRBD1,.,CSVAGTGGNTIYF,TGCAGCGTAGCCGGGACAGGCGGAAACACCATATATTTT
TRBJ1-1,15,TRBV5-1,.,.,CASLEQPGSDLEAFF,TGCGCCAGCTTGGAACAACCGGGATCCGACCTTGAAGCTTTCTTT
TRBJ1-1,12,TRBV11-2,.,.,CASSPVNTEAFF,TGTGCCAGCAGCCCGGTGAACACTGAAGCTTTCTTT
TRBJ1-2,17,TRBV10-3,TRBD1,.,CAISGWDRSLSLYGYTF,TGTGCCATCAGTGGTTGGGACAGGTCCCTTTCGCTCTATGGCTACACCTTC
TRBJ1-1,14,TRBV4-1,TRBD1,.,CASSQAPGGTEAFF,TGCGCCAGCAGCCAAGCTCCAGGGGGCACTGAAGCTTTCTTT
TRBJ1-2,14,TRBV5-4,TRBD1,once,CASSPTRQGGGYTF,TGTGCCAGCAGCCCGACCCGACAGGGAGGAGGCTACACCTTC
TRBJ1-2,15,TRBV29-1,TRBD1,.,CSVEGLGQLDYGYTF,TGCAGCGTTGAAGGATTGGGACAGTTGGACTATGGCTACACCTTC
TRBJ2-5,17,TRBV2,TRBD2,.,CASRNTKRGFPQETQYF,TGTGCCAGCAGAAACACTAAGCGGGGCTTCCCTCAAGAGACCCAGTACTTC
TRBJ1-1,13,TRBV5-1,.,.,CASSLGMRTEAFF,TGCGCCAGCAGCTTGGGGATGAGGACTGAAGCTTTCTTT
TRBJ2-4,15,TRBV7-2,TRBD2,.,CASSLEGGSLSIQYF,TGTGCCAGCAGCTTAGAAGGCGGGAGTTTGAGCATTCAGTACTTC
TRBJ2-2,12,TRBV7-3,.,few,CASSLNTGELFF,TGTGCCAGCAGCCTGAACACCGGGGAGCTGTTTTTT
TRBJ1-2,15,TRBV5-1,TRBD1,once,CASSSDGTGGYGYTF,TGCGCCAGCAGCTCCGATGGGACAGGAGGCTATGGCTACACCTTC
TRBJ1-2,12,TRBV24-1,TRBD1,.,CATRDRNYGYTF,TGTGCCACCAGGGACAGGAACTATGGCTACACCTTC
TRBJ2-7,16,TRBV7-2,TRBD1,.,CASSLGPRTGSYEQYF,TGTGCCAGCAGCTTAGGACCAAGGACAGGGTCCTACGAGCAGTACTTC